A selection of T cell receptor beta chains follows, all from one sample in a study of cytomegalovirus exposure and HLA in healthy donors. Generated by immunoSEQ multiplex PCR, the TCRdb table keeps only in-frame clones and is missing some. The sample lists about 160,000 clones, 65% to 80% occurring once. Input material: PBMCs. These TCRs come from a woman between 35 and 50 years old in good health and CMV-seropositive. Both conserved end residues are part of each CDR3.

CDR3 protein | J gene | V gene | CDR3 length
CATGGGTNEKLFF | TRBJ1-4 | TRBV2 | 13
CASSVTGGETEAFF | TRBJ1-1 | TRBV9 | 14
CASSATGDLSYTF | TRBJ1-2 | TRBV9 | 13
CASSLARGGTEAFF | TRBJ1-1 | TRBV7-9 | 14
CASSFLSGFGANVLTF | TRBJ2-6 | TRBV28 | 16
CAWTKVAGVNEQFF | TRBJ2-1 | TRBV30 | 14
CASSPRGRGGRETQYF | TRBJ2-5 | TRBV13 | 16
CAGSRADRTYEQYF | TRBJ2-7 | TRBV6-5 | 14
CASSSQGANPAEQYF | TRBJ2-7 | TRBV5-4 | 15
CASSEARTARGYTF | TRBJ1-2 | TRBV6-1 | 14
CASSYSTGMSTEAFF | TRBJ1-1 | TRBV6-6 | 15
CASSLRGGPGELFF | TRBJ2-2 | TRBV2 | 14
CASSLITDSPLHF | TRBJ1-6 | TRBV11-1 | 13
CASSLLAGGWTYEQYF | TRBJ2-7 | TRBV27 | 16
CASSYARETQYF | TRBJ2-5 | TRBV5-6 | 12
CASSQDRRGGYGYTF | TRBJ1-2 | TRBV4-3 | 15
CSVTTGGGSNQPQHF | TRBJ1-5 | TRBV29-1 | 15
CASAKTGYEQYF | TRBJ2-7 | TRBV6-1 | 12
CAWSKSGTIGPGELFF | TRBJ2-2 | TRBV30 | 16
CSVERTGNGNTIYF | TRBJ1-3 | TRBV29-1 | 14
CASSLVGAGVSTDTQYF | TRBJ2-3 | TRBV7-2 | 17
CASSQPRASGTYEQYF | TRBJ2-7 | TRBV7-2 | 16
CASSLAGKGGPGAFF | TRBJ1-1 | TRBV5-1 | 15
CSVETWEEQYF | TRBJ2-7 | TRBV29-1 | 11
CASSAQGRLEAFF | TRBJ1-1 | TRBV28 | 13
CASTPRNTEAFF | TRBJ1-1 | TRBV6-6 | 12
CASSPHLAGVERNEQFF | TRBJ2-1 | TRBV7-3 | 17
CASGAGQGDQPQHF | TRBJ1-5 | TRBV12-5 | 14
CASSPLGQGVNTEAFF | TRBJ1-1 | TRBV18 | 16
CSSSLGVAPSGNTIYF | TRBJ1-3 | TRBV7-9 | 16
CASSALRGLNEQYF | TRBJ2-7 | TRBV19 | 14
CASSLVQTGLVLGHGYTF | TRBJ1-2 | TRBV7-9 | 18
CASSSGTVAPQHF | TRBJ1-5 | TRBV27 | 13
CASSQVAATGNTIYF | TRBJ1-3 | TRBV4-3 | 15
CASSYTGTGIGANGLTF | TRBJ2-6 | TRBV5-1 | 17
CASRPEGGQGAAYYGYTF | TRBJ1-2 | TRBV28 | 18
CASSHGGPLYNEQFF | TRBJ2-1 | TRBV5-4 | 15
CASSLRWAGLRRGANVLTF | TRBJ2-6 | TRBV7-9 | 19
CASSPGTSDYEQYF | TRBJ2-7 | TRBV7-9 | 14
CASSQGSALGGEQFF | TRBJ2-1 | TRBV4-1 | 15
CASSGLAGGPREQFF | TRBJ2-1 | TRBV2 | 15
CASSSTTGSSTF | TRBJ1-2 | TRBV28 | 12
CASSFSLATNEQFF | TRBJ2-1 | TRBV5-4 | 14
CASGVLRIDGTGLETQYF | TRBJ2-5 | TRBV27 | 18
CASSAHRSGTVYGYTF | TRBJ1-2 | TRBV7-2 | 16
CASSLRREQPQHF | TRBJ1-5 | TRBV7-8 | 13
CASSVTASTDTQYF | TRBJ2-3 | TRBV6-4 | 14
CASSIRSPSYNEQFF | TRBJ2-1 | TRBV19 | 15
CASSITASTDTQYF | TRBJ2-3 | TRBV19 | 14
CASSKTGQVILREQYF | TRBJ2-7 | TRBV14 | 16
CASSPPPGGARGYTF | TRBJ1-2 | TRBV18 | 15
CAWSIQSNTEAFF | TRBJ1-1 | TRBV30 | 13
CSARAKETQYF | TRBJ2-5 | TRBV20-1 | 11